These 3 T cell receptor beta chains originate from one sample sequenced in a study of CD8 T cell repertoires and HIV-1 epitope variants. The antigens these receptors bind are not known. The data were produced by immunoSEQ multiplex PCR, yet TCRdb's version contains in-frame clones alone and is incomplete. The sample has 4,000 to 5,500 clones, approximately 66% seen once. Material for sequencing was cultured CD8+ T cells derived from PBMCs. Receptors originate from a male donor with HIV.

The chain joins TRBV15 to TRBJ2-7, with D hard to call. Germline V gene lookup returns CDR1 LNHNV and CDR2 YYDKDF (reference sequence). Trimming pared 5 bases from V and 0 bases from J, leaving 5 bases between. CDR3 length equals 12 residues. CDR3 in DNA: TGTGCCACCAGCGACAACTCCTACGAGCAGTACTTC. Its translation is CATSDNSYEQYF.

The chain joins TRBV25-1 to TRBJ2-7; TRBD1 agrees at 9 bases. The germline gives CDR1 MGHDK, CDR2 SYGVNS. The CDR3 extends over 15 amino acids. Trimming cost V 5 bases and J 6 bases; bases outside gene matches: 11. The DNA for the CDR3 is TGTGCCAGCAGTCCGCCAGACAGGGGGGTTGGCGAGCAGTACTTC. Amino acids: CASSPPDRGVGEQYF.

The chain joins TRBV4-1 to TRBJ2-1; D not certain. CDR3 length equals 10 residues. CDR1 and CDR2 from the germline V gene are MGHRA and YSYEKL. V lost 0 bases to trimming and J lost 9 bases, with 0 bases between them. This chain's CDR3 is CASSQDEQFF. The CDR3 nucleotides read TGCGCCAGCAGCCAAGATGAGCAGTTCTTC.